This T cell receptor beta chain was found in a study of OX40 agonist ivuxolimab in advanced cancers. Measured with immunoSEQ multiplex PCR; TCRdb has only the in-frame clones, and not every one. The sample has about 98,000 clones; 75% to 90% are singletons. The source of this sequence is an adult with an advanced solid tumor such as melanoma, head and neck, liver or kidney cancer. Sequences were derived from CD4+ or CD8+ T cells sorted from blood, sampled in a trial of the OX40 agonist ivuxolimab.

CDR3 coding DNA: TGCGCCAGCAGCCTAGGGACTAGCGGGAGGGAAAGAGATACGCAGTATTTT. Amino acid sequence: CASSLGTSGRERDTQYF. The chain has TRBV5-1 and TRBJ2-3; 16 bases are a match to TRBD2. This CDR3 spans 17 amino acids. Losses at the gene ends were 4 bases for V and 5 bases for J; bases not matched to a gene: 7. In germline, CDR1 is SGHRS, CDR2 YFSETQ.